The T cell receptor (beta chain) described here comes from a study of graft-versus-host responses after intestinal transplantation. On the study more broadly: Recipients received multivisceral, liver-intestinal, or isolated intestinal transplants. Study-level points and caveats: Some GvH clones were seen earlier in gut or blood, suggesting intestinal origin.

The assay was immunoSEQ multiplex PCR, and TCRdb's table has in-frame clones only and misses some. Altogether around 90,000 clones are present, 94% being singletons, with the ten largest covering 0.15% to 0.2%. In regard to this clone: What it recognizes is unknown.

This material consisted of unstimulated CD4+ T cells sorted from spleen or lymph node cells, taken before transplant. The TCR sequence derives from a human donor who was the organ donor for an intestinal transplant.

The CDR3 sequence: CSVEDVTGTGELFF. CDR3 nucleotides: TGCAGCGTTGAAGATGTAACGGGGACCGGGGAGCTGTTTTTT. The chain is built from TRBV29-1 and TRBJ2-2, with a tentative D call TRBD2 (5 bases). Trimming took 0 bases from V and 5 from J, leaving 10 bases between them. CDR3 length: 14 residues. CDR1 is SQVTM and CDR2 is ANQGSEA in the germline V gene.